Below, one T cell receptor beta chain is given with its context. Its antigen target is currently unknown. Base qualities are not recorded, but no much larger clone differs from it by a single base. The protocol used for the library was the immunoSEQ multiplex PCR assay. To provide template for TCR sequencing, every sample had RNA extracted and reverse transcribed into cDNA. SuperScript III was used for first-strand cDNA synthesis, primed with a 2:1 mix of oligo-dT and random hexamers. A synthetic immune receptor repertoire was used to gauge amplification bias, and whatever bias remained was removed computationally. Turning to the authors' computational methods: After raw reads were preprocessed to remove errors, the CDR3 was defined following IMGT conventions as running from the conserved cysteine to phenylalanine. Clonality was calculated as 1 minus Shannon entropy normalized by log2 of the number of productive unique TCRs. Scalp TCRbeta sequences were cross-referenced with sorted blood CD4 and CD8 repertoires so that the CD4 or CD8 identity of scalp clones could be inferred. In TCRdb, the immuneACCESS table is reduced to in-frame sequences with V and J assigned. These tables do not hold every clone; where another copy was compared, an unresolved V gene accounts for under half, and the others remain unexplained. The DNA was the basis for D and trimming; V, J and clone size are from that table. This sample lists a few hundred thousand clones; more than 50% were detected once. The ten top clones hold 4% to 6% of the sample.

Spanning cysteine to phenylalanine, the CDR3 consists of 13 amino acids. The kept DNA is CDR3 alone, 39 bases in frame from the first base. The V end loses 0 bases and the J end loses 11 bases, and a stretch of 14 bases separates them. CDR1 is given as SGHRS and CDR2 as YFSETQ, both from the germline V gene. PBMCs were isolated by density centrifugation and stained for CD3, CD4 and CD8, and CD4+ and CD8+ T cells were sorted on a FACSAria. Unaffected controls provided scalp biopsies and blood samples. This specimen comes from a study of CD8+ T cells in alopecia areata (dated by TCRdb to the late 2010s). For context, the study as a whole: The study used high-throughput TCRbeta sequencing to examine T cell clonal expansion in alopecia areata, in both the C3H/HeJ mouse model and human patients. In humans, TCRbeta sequencing was performed on scalp tissue and on sorted CD4+ and CD8+ peripheral blood T cells from healthy controls and from patients with patchy or totalis/universalis alopecia areata. Scalp clonality was compared among normal scalp (n=4), patchy alopecia areata scalp (n=8), and alopecia totalis/universalis scalp (n=8). RNA was extracted with the PAXgene miRNA kit for fixed scalp, the miRNeasy kit for PBMCs, and the RNeasy kit for mouse skin. Amplification of TCRbeta CDR3 regions was done by immunoSEQ multiplex PCR using 35 Vbeta forward primers and 13 Jbeta reverse primers.

Results the study describes overall, beyond this receptor: Compared with mice, TCR sequences shared between patients were less clear, possibly partly because of HLA diversity across the patient population. Unlike mouse skin, which is dominated by gammadelta T cells, normal human skin has resident alphabeta T cells that are also sequenced, and this complicates analysis of the scalp TCR repertoire. Lesional scalp, especially in alopecia totalis/universalis, showed higher clonality and more expanded CD8+ clones than normal scalp, suggesting antigenic drive.

The sequencing sample was made of CD8+ T cells sorted from blood. The chain employs TRBV5-1 and TRBJ1-1; the D gene remains uncertain. The clonotype was recovered from a human donor in good health. CDR3 region: CASSLDVSEEAFF. The DNA reads TGCGCCAGCAGCTTGGACGTATCGGAGGAGGCTTTCTTT.